Described below is a single T cell receptor beta chain sequence and its context. Its target is unknown. Profiling relied on immunoSEQ multiplex PCR, and the TCRdb table lists in-frame clones only, not all of them. The sample lists about 53,000 clones, approximately 90% occurring once. These data come from a study of OX40 agonist ivuxolimab in advanced cancers. Study-wide points: At 0.1 to 3.0 mg/kg, clonal expansion of CD4+ and CD8+ blood T cells had occurred by week 6. The expanded peripheral T cells' antigen specificity was not determined.

The sequences come from CD4+ or CD8+ T cells sorted from blood, collected in a trial of the OX40 agonist ivuxolimab. The TCR originated in an adult with an advanced solid tumor such as melanoma, head and neck, liver or kidney cancer.

The CDR3 loop is CASSLAAGQTGELFF. The DNA of the CDR3 is TGTGCCAGCAGCTTAGCGGCAGGGCAGACCGGGGAGCTGTTTTTT. The rearrangement links TRBV7-9 to TRBJ2-2, with D maybe TRBD1 (5 bases). V gave up 0 bases and J gave up 5 bases, with 10 bases separating them. The length of the CDR3 is 15 residues. Looked up from germline, CDR1 is SEHNR and CDR2 is FQNEAQ (reference sequence). The complete variable domain, with remaining parts taken from reference TRBV7-9 and TRBJ2-2, reads DTGVSQNPRHKITKRGQNVTFRCDPISEHNRLYWYRQTLGQGPEFLTYFQNEAQLEKSRLLSDRFSAERPKGSFSTLEIQRTEQGDSAMYLCASSLAAGQTGELFFGEGSRLTVL.